Listed here are 9 T cell receptor beta chains from one sample, sequenced in a study of blood T cell repertoires in COVID-19. Only in-frame clones appear in the TCRdb table, and some are missing; sequencing was by immunoSEQ multiplex PCR. The top ten clones hold under 3% of a sample with about 140,000 clones, approximately 85% of them seen once. Sample: peripheral blood. Source of these receptors: a man aged 50-59 years with acute or convalescent COVID-19.

The J gene is TRBJ2-3, the V gene TRBV5-8; 7 bases are shared with TRBD1. The CDR3 extends over 15 amino acids. Trimming removed 5 bases from V and 1 base from J; junction bases left unmatched: 7. Germline loops: CDR1 SGHTS, CDR2 YDEGEE. CDR3 in amino acids: CASRTSTGGTDTQYF. Written as DNA, the CDR3 is TGTGCCAGCAGGACGTCCACAGGGGGCACAGATACGCAGTATTTT.

The rearrangement uses TRBV19 and TRBJ1-2; a possible D gene is TRBD1 (6 bases). V was trimmed by 7 bases and J by 2 bases, leaving 11 bases between them. CDR1 is LNHDA, CDR2 SQIVND, per germline (reference sequence). This CDR3 has 13 residues. This chain's CDR3 is CASTTGVNYGYTF. In DNA, the CDR3 is TGTGCCAGTACGACAGGCGTGAACTATGGCTACACCTTC.

V gene TRBV5-3 combines with J gene TRBJ1-6; 8 bases map to TRBD1. TRBV5-3 is recorded as an ORF, its role being uncertain. This CDR3 has 17 residues. V lost 4 bases and J lost 0; bases outside the gene matches: 6. CDR3 sequence (DNA): TGTGCCAGAAGCCACCGGGACAGGAGCTCCTATAATTCACCCCTCCACTTT. It yields the protein CARSHRDRSSYNSPLHF.

The rearrangement uses TRBV9 and TRBJ1-1; no clear D gene. From germline, CDR1 is SGDLS and CDR2 YYNGEE. Trimming cost V 0 bases and J 2 bases, with 17 bases left between them. The CDR3 extends over 17 amino acids. This chain's CDR3 is CASSVGASGRANTEAFF. Here the CDR3 DNA reads TGTGCCAGCAGCGTAGGGGCGAGCGGGAGGGCCAACACTGAAGCTTTCTTT.

The chain has TRBV21-1 and TRBJ2-7; TRBD1 reflects the table's D call only, with no check against the DNA. TRBV21-1 is a recognized pseudogene. The CDR3 length is 14 residues. CDR3 sequence (DNA): TGTGCCAGCAGCTTACACAGGGAATCCAACGAGCAGTACTTC. Its translation: CASSLHRESNEQYF.

This rearrangement joins TRBV29-1 to TRBJ2-7; no firm D call. CDR3 size: 14 residues. The V gene's germline CDR1 is SQVTM and CDR2 ANQGSEA. The V and J ends lost 6 bases and 4 bases respectively, with 19 bases between them. The CDR3 spells CSVLTDLSRYEQYF. The CDR3 DNA reads as TGCAGCGTCCTGACCGATCTAAGCAGGTACGAGCAGTACTTC.

CDR3 sequence reads: CASSPGRLLAYGYTF. The CDR3 nucleotides read TGTGCCAGCTCACCAGGGAGATTACTGGCCTATGGCTACACCTTC. This chain uses TRBV18 with TRBJ1-2; D uncertain. Germline V CDR1 and CDR2: KGHSH, LQKENI. V was clipped by 2 bases and J by 4 bases, with 14 bases between them. This CDR3 has 15 amino acids.

This chain connects TRBV27 to TRBJ2-1; 7 nucleotides match TRBD1. With V trimmed by 1 base and J by 7 bases, 10 bases remained unmatched. The germline CDR1 and CDR2 sequences are MNHEY and SMNVEV (reference sequence). This CDR3 has 16 residues. CDR3 nucleotide sequence: TGTGCCAGCAGTTTATTCTTCGGGACAGCCAAGAATGAGCAGTTCTTC. It specifies CASSLFFGTAKNEQFF.

The chain couples TRBV7-2 to TRBJ2-1; 7 nucleotides agree with TRBD2. The V gene's germline CDR1 is SGHTA and CDR2 FQGNSA. Trimming cost V 2 bases and J 6 bases; bases outside gene matches: 7. The length of the CDR3 is 15 residues. CDR3 DNA sequence: TGTGCCAGCAGCTTACTAGCGGATTCTCTCAATGAGCAGTTCTTC. Its translation is CASSLLADSLNEQFF.